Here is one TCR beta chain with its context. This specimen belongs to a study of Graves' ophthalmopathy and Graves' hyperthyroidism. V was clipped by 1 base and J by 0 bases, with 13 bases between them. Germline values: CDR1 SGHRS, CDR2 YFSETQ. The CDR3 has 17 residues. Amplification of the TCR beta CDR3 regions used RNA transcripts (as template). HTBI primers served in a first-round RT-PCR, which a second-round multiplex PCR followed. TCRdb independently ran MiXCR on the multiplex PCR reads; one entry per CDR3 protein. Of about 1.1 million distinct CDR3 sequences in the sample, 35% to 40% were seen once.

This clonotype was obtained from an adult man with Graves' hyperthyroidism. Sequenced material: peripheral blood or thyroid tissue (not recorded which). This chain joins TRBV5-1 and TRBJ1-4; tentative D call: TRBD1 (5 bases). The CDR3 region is CASSLLGLDATNEKLFF. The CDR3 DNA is TGCGCCAGCAGCTTGTTGGGACTTGATGCAACTAATGAAAAACTGTTTTTT.